Sequencing of this TCR beta chain was carried out in a study of blood T cells in healthy people across ages. Using a J-beta primer mix together with a sample-barcoded 5' primer, a second PCR was run for roughly 6 to 11 cycles. TCRdb recomputed calls from the 5' RACE reads with MiXCR, one row per CDR3 protein. There are 1.5 million to 2 million distinct CDR3 sequences in the sample; around 50% occur only once, and around 2.1% lies in the top ten. This clonotype was found a few times. This clonotype was obtained from a woman aged 40 to 50 in good health. The source material was blood.

As DNA, the CDR3 is TGTGCCAGCCTACCCGGCGGACTAGCGCACAATGAGCAGTTCTTC. Translation: CASLPGGLAHNEQFF. This chain links TRBV12-3 or TRBV12-4 with TRBJ2-1; 9 bases line up with TRBD2. V trimming: 8 bases; J trimming: 5 bases; junction bases outside the gene matches: 10. The CDR3 loop spans 15 amino acids.